This TCR beta chain was sequenced in a study of control samples from healthy donors and cancer patients. V gave up 5 bases and J gave up 0 bases, with 10 bases separating them. Germline lookup yields CDR1 SEHNR and CDR2 FQNEAQ (reference sequence). This CDR3 has 14 amino acids. Method: immunoSEQ multiplex PCR; TCRdb's copy keeps in-frame clones and lacks some. The sample has 120,000 to 150,000 clones, about 90% seen once; the top ten hold 5.5% to 7.5%. The source is a man aged 18 to 30 in good health. The specimen sequenced was blood. This sequence joins TRBV7-9 and TRBJ1-1; D perhaps matches TRBD1 (5 bases). DNA of the CDR3: TGTGCCAGCAGCCGACCGACAGTGAACACTGAAGCTTTCTTT. Translation: CASSRPTVNTEAFF. Using reference TRBV7-9 and TRBJ1-1 for the parts outside the CDR3, the full variable domain is DTGVSQNPRHKITKRGQNVTFRCDPISEHNRLYWYRQTLGQGPEFLTYFQNEAQLEKSRLLSDRFSAERPKGSFSTLEIQRTEQGDSAMYLCASSRPTVNTEAFFGQGTRLTVV.